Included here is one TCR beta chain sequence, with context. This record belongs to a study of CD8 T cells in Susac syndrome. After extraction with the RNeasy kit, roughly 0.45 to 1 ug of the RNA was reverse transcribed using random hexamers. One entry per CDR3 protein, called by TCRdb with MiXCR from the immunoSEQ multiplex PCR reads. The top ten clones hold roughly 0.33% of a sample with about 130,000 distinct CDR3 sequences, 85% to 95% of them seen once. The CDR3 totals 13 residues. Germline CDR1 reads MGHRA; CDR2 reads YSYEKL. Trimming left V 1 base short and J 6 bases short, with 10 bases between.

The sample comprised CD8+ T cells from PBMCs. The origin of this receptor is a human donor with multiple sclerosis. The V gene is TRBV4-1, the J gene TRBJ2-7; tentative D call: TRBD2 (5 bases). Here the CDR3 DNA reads TGCGCCAGCAGCCAAGGCCTAGCTCTCGAGCAGTACTTC. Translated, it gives CASSQGLALEQYF.